This T cell receptor beta chain originates from a study of T cell responses to AZD1222 COVID-19 vaccine. TCRdb keeps only in-frame clones here, not all; method: immunoSEQ multiplex PCR. The profile covers 75,000 to 80,000 clones, with roughly 90% appearing a single time and approximately 1.4% taken by the ten largest. The sequence was obtained from an adult who received the AZD1222 COVID-19 vaccine. The source material was peripheral blood, sampled 28 days after the second AZD1222 dose.

Written as DNA, the CDR3 is TGCGCCAGCAGCCCATCTCGACAGGGGGGTTATTCTGGCTACACCTTC. Its protein product is CASSPSRQGGYSGYTF. This rearrangement joins TRBV4-3 to TRBJ1-2; 9 bases fit TRBD1. CDR3 length: 16 residues. J lost 7 bases, V lost 4 bases, and 13 bases had no gene match. Looked up from germline, CDR1 is LGHNA and CDR2 is YSLEER.